Below are 15 T cell receptor beta chains sequenced from a single sample in a study of blood T cell repertoires in COVID-19. The assay was immunoSEQ multiplex PCR, and TCRdb's table has in-frame clones only and misses some. The sample consists of roughly 76,000 clones, roughly 79% of them appearing once. The specimen was peripheral blood. The receptors originated from a man in his 70s with acute or convalescent COVID-19.

The table lists this clone with a count of one. V and J are TRBV29-1 and TRBJ1-6; 7 bases are a match to TRBD1. Unmatched junction bases numbered 13, after V lost 7 bases and J lost 10 bases. Germline V gene lookup returns CDR1 SQVTM and CDR2 ANQGSEA. This CDR3 comprises 14 residues. CDR3: CSATVEGAGSPLHF. CDR3 in DNA: TGCAGCGCCACCGTGGAGGGGGCAGGGTCACCCCTCCACTTT.

For the CDR3, the DNA is TGTGCCAGCAGCGTAGTTAGCGGGAGTAGGGAGCAGTACTTC. It yields the protein CASSVVSGSREQYF. J is TRBJ2-7 and V is TRBV9; 9 nucleotides agree with TRBD2. The CDR3 is 14 amino acids. V trimming: 0 bases; J trimming: 7 bases; junction bases outside the gene matches: 5. CDR1 and CDR2 from the germline V gene are SGDLS and YYNGEE.

This sequence joins TRBV9 and TRBJ1-1, with TRBD1 identical over 8 bases. Germline loops: CDR1 SGDLS, CDR2 YYNGEE. J was trimmed by 0 bases and V by 4 bases; bases with no gene match: 8. CDR3 size: 16 residues. The CDR3 loop is CASSSSGGKMNTEAFF. CDR3 in DNA: TGTGCCAGCAGCTCATCAGGGGGCAAAATGAACACTGAAGCTTTCTTT.

This clone was seen a few times. The gene calls are TRBV7-9 and TRBJ1-3; weak D call: TRBD1 (5 bases). The V end was cut by 2 bases, the J end by 0 bases, with 11 bases between. This CDR3 region has 16 residues. The germline V gene has CDR1 SEHNR and CDR2 FQNEAQ (reference sequence). CDR3 bases: TGTGCCAGCAGCTTATCCGGCGGGACCTCTGGAAACACCATATATTTT. Encoded protein: CASSLSGGTSGNTIYF.

This clone occurred once. This rearrangement joins TRBV19 to TRBJ2-1; TRBD2 matches at 8 bases. Germline CDR1 reads LNHDA; CDR2 reads SQIVND (reference sequence). The J segment lost 0 bases and the V segment lost 6 bases, leaving 4 bases of the junction unmatched. This CDR3 is built from 15 residues. The CDR3 loop reads CASRAGTSSYNEQFF. The DNA of the CDR3 is TGTGCCAGTAGGGCCGGGACTAGCTCCTACAATGAGCAGTTCTTC. The full variable domain, in which reference TRBV19 and TRBJ2-1 provide the parts outside the CDR3, is DGGITQSPKYLFRKEGQNVTLSCEQNLNHDAMYWYRQDPGQGLRLIYYSQIVNDFQKGDIAEGYSVSREKKESFPLTVTSAQKNPTAFYLCASRAGTSSYNEQFFGPGTRLTVL.

This clone has only one observation. V is TRBV7-9 and J is TRBJ1-6; weak D call: TRBD1 (6 bases). The CDR3 runs to 15 residues. Trimming took 3 bases from V and 7 from J, leaving 13 bases between them. CDR1 is SEHNR, CDR2 FQNEAQ, per germline (reference sequence). The CDR3 loop reads CASSLGALGNSPLHF. DNA of the CDR3: TGTGCCAGCAGCTTGGGGGCGCTGGGGAATTCACCCCTCCACTTT.

The J gene is TRBJ2-7, the V gene TRBV7-2, with 10 bases that match TRBD1. Germline V gives CDR1 SGHTA, CDR2 FQGNSA. V lost 5 bases to trimming and J lost 7 bases; unmatched junction nucleotides: 11. The length of the CDR3 is 15 residues. This chain's CDR3 is CASSLGTGASFEQYF. The CDR3 DNA is TGTGCCAGCAGCCTCGGGACAGGGGCCTCCTTTGAGCAGTACTTC.

This clone was found once. This rearrangement joins TRBV9 to TRBJ2-7; 7 nucleotides match TRBD1. This CDR3 region has 14 residues. Trimming at V came to 2 bases and at J to 6 bases, leaving 8 bases not matched to a gene. CDR1 and CDR2 (germline): SGDLS, YYNGEE. The CDR3 DNA reads TGTGCCAGCAGCGTGACAGGGAATCCTTCCGAGCAGTACTTC. Translation gives CASSVTGNPSEQYF.

The chain recombines TRBV5-6 with TRBJ1-2; 10 nucleotides agree with TRBD1. Trimming cost V 6 bases and J 6 bases; bases outside gene matches: 5. The length of the CDR3 is 13 residues. Germline V gives CDR1 SGHDT, CDR2 YYEEEE. The CDR3 bases are TGTGCCAGCACCCGGGACAGGGGTGATGGCTACACCTTC. It encodes CASTRDRGDGYTF.

The chain links TRBV7-8 to TRBJ2-7; D is uncertain. Germline assignment: CDR1 SGHVS and CDR2 FQNEAQ. Trimming removed 0 bases from V and 1 base from J, with 10 bases in between. The CDR3 spans 15 residues. CDR3 in DNA: TGTGCCAGCAGCTTAGCGCCGGCAGGATCCTACGAGCAGTACTTC. Residues: CASSLAPAGSYEQYF.

The chain joins TRBV7-9 to TRBJ1-1; no clear D gene. Germline CDR1 SEHNR, CDR2 FQNEAQ (reference sequence). The CDR3 has 15 amino acids. Trimming shortened V by 5 bases and J by 5 bases, and 18 bases separated the two germline ends. CDR3 residues: CASSAGDQRGTEAFF. CDR3 nucleotide sequence: TGTGCCAGCAGCGCCGGTGACCAGCGAGGAACTGAAGCTTTCTTT.

The genes are TRBV24-1 and TRBJ2-5; D is undetermined. Germline V gene data show CDR1 as KGHDR and CDR2 as SFDVKD. The V and J ends lost 3 bases and 5 bases respectively, with 3 bases between them. The CDR3 loop spans 11 amino acids. DNA of the CDR3: TGTGCCACCAGTGATCGGGAGACCCAGTACTTC. Translating it yields CATSDRETQYF.

J is TRBJ2-7 and V is TRBV7-2; 13 bases match TRBD2. Trimming cost V 5 bases and J 6 bases; bases outside gene matches: 10. Germline CDR1 and CDR2: SGHTA and FQGNSA. The CDR3 consists of 16 residues. The CDR3 sequence is CASSADGLAGVGEQYF. The CDR3 DNA reads as TGTGCCAGCAGCGCCGATGGACTAGCGGGAGTGGGCGAGCAGTACTTC.

Here the CDR3 reads CASSGTPVYNEQFF. CDR3 DNA: TGTGCCAGCAGCGGGACACCGGTCTACAATGAGCAGTTCTTC. The V call is TRBV2, the J call TRBJ2-1; tentative D call: TRBD1 (6 bases). Deletions cut 6 bases from V and 3 bases from J, with 12 bases between. The germline gives CDR1 SNHLY, CDR2 FYNNEI. This CDR3 region has 14 residues.

The chain recombines TRBV20-1 with TRBJ1-4; maybe TRBD1 (5 bases). The germline V and J ends were trimmed by 3 bases and 7 bases, with 18 bases remaining between them. Germline V CDR1 and CDR2: DFQATT, SNEGSKA (reference sequence). The CDR3 runs 15 residues. CDR3 residues: CSASYQGAGGEKLFF. CDR3 in DNA: TGCAGTGCTAGTTACCAGGGAGCCGGGGGTGAAAAACTGTTTTTT.